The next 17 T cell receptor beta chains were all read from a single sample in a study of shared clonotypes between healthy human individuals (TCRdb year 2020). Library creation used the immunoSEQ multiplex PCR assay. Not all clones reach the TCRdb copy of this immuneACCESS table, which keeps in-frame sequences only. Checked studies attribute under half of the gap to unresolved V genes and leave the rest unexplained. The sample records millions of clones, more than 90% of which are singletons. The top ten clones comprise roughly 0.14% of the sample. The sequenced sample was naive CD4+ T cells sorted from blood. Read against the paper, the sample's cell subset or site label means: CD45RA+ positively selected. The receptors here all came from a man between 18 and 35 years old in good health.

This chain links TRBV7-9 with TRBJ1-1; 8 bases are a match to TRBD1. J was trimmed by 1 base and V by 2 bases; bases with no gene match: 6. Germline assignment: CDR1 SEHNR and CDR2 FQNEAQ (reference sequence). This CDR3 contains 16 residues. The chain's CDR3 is CASSLTDRGRNTEAFF. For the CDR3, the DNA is TGTGCCAGCAGCTTAACCGACAGGGGAAGGAACACTGAAGCTTTCTTT.

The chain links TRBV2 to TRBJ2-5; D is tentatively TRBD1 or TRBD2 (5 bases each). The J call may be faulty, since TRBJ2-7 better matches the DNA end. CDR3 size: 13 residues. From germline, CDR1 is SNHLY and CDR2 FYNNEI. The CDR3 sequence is CASTGDQSYEQYF. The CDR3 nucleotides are TGTGCCAGTACCGGGGACCAATCATACGAGCAGTACTTC.

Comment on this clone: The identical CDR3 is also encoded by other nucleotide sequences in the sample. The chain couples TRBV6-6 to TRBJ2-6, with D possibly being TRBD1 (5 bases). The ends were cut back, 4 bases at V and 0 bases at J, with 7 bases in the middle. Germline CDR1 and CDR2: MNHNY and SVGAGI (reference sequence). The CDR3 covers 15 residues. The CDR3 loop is CASSSGFSGANVLTF. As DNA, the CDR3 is TGTGCCAGCAGTTCAGGGTTCTCTGGGGCCAACGTCCTGACTTTC.

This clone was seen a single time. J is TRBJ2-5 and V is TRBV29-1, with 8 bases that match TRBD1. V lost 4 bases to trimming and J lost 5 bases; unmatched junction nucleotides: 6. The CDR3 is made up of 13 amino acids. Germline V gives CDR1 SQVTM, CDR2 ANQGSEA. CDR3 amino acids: CSVAGTGPETQYF. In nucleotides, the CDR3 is TGCAGCGTTGCCGGGACAGGACCTGAGACCCAGTACTTC. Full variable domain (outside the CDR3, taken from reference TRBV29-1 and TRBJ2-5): SAVISQKPSRDICQRGTSLTIQCQVDSQVTMMFWYRQQPGQSLTLIATANQGSEATYESGFVIDKFPISRPNLTFSTLTVSNMSPEDSSIYLCSVAGTGPETQYFGPGTRLLVL.

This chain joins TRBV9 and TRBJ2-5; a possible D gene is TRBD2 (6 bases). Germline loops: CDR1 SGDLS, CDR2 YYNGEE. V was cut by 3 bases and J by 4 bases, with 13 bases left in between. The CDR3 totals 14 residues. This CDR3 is CASSGKEGRETQYF. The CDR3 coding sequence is TGTGCCAGCAGCGGGAAGGAGGGCCGAGAGACCCAGTACTTC.

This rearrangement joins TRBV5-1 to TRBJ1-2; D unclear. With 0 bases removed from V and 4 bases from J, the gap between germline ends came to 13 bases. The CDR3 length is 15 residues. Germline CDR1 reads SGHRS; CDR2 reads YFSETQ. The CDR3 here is CASSLADPSGYGYTF. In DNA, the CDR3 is TGCGCCAGCAGCTTGGCTGATCCAAGTGGCTATGGCTACACCTTC.

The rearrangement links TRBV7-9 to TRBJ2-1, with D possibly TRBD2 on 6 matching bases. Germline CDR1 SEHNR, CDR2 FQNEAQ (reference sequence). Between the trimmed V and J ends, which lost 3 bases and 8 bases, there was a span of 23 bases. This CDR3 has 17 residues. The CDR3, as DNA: TGTGCCAGCAGCTTCAGATCCGGGACTCTACGTACCCATGAGCAGTTCTTC. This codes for CASSFRSGTLRTHEQFF. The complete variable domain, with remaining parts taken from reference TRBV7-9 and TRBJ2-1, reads DTGVSQNPRHKITKRGQNVTFRCDPISEHNRLYWYRQTLGQGPEFLTYFQNEAQLEKSRLLSDRFSAERPKGSFSTLEIQRTEQGDSAMYLCASSFRSGTLRTHEQFFGPGTRLTVL.

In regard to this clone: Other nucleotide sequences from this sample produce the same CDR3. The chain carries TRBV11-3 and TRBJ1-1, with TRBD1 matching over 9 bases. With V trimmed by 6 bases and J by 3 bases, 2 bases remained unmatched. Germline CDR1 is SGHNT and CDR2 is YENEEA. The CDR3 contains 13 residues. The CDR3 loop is CASSRQGDTEAFF. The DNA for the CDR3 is TGTGCCAGCAGTCGACAGGGGGACACTGAAGCTTTCTTT.

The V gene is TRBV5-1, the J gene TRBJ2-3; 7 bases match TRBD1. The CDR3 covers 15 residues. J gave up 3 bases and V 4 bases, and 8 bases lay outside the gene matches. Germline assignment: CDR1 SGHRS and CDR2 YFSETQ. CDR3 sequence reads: CASSPSTGSTDTQYF. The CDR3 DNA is TGCGCCAGCAGCCCCTCGACAGGGAGTACAGATACGCAGTATTTT.

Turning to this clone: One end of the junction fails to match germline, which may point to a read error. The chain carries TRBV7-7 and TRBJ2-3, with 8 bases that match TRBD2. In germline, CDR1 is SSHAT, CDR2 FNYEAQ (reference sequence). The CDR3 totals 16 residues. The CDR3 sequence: CASSLFTSGSTDTQYF. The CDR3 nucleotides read TGTGCTAGCAGCTTATTCACTAGCGGCAGCACAGATACGCAGTATTTT. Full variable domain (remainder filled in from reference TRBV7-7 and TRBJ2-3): GAGVSQSPRYKVTKRGQDVTLRCDPISSHATLYWYQQALGQGPEFLTYFNYEAQPDKSGLPSDRFSAERPEGSISTLTIQRTEQRDSAMYRCASSLFTSGSTDTQYFGPGTRLTVL.

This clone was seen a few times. CDR3 DNA: TGTGCCAGCAGCATCGGGGGGTCCCCCCTGAACACTGAAGCTTTCTTT. It translates to CASSIGGSPLNTEAFF. The V call is TRBV6-6, the J call TRBJ1-1, with D possibly TRBD1 on 5 matching bases. There are 16 residues in the CDR3. Trimming shortened V by 6 bases and J by 0 bases, and 17 bases separated the two germline ends. The germline V gene encodes CDR1 MNHNY and CDR2 SVGAGI (reference sequence).

In nucleotides, the CDR3 is TGTGCCAGTAGTCGGACAGGGGAAGCTTTCTTT. Its translation is CASSRTGEAFF. The genes are TRBV19 and TRBJ1-1; 8 bases map to TRBD1. The CDR3 runs 11 residues. With 5 bases clipped from V and 8 bases from J, the junction kept 1 base outside the gene matches. Germline V gene sequence: CDR1 LNHDA, CDR2 SQIVND (reference sequence).

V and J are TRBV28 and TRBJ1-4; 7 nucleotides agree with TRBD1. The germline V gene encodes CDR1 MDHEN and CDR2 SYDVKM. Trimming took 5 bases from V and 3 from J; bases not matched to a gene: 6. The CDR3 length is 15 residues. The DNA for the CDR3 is TGTGCCAGCAGTATACCGGGACAGCCTAATGAAAAACTGTTTTTT. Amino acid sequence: CASSIPGQPNEKLFF.

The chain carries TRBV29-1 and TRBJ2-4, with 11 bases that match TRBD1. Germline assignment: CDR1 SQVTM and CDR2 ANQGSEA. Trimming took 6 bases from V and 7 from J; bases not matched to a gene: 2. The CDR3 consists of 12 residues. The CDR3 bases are TGCAGCGTGGGACAGGGGGGTAACATTCAGTACTTC. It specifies CSVGQGGNIQYF.

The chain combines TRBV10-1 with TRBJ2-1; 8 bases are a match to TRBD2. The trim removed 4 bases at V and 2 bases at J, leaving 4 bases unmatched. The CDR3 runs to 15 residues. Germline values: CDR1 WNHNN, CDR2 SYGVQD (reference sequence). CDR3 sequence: CASSVSSGPYNEQFF. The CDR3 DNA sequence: TGCGCCAGCAGTGTGTCTAGCGGGCCCTACAATGAGCAGTTCTTC.

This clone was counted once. The CDR3 reads CASSLAPPSGYSTDTQYF. For the CDR3, the DNA is TGTGCCAGCAGCTTGGCCCCCCCGAGCGGCTACAGCACAGATACGCAGTATTTT. The chain combines TRBV5-5 with TRBJ2-3; possibly TRBD2 for D (5 bases). V lost 0 bases and J 0 bases, leaving 17 bases between the germline ends. CDR3 size: 18 residues. Per the germline V gene, CDR1 is SGHKS and CDR2 is YYEKEE (reference sequence). Together with reference TRBV5-5 and TRBJ2-3, the CDR3 gives the full variable domain: DAGVTQSPTHLIKTRGQQVTLRCSPISGHKSVSWYQQVLGQGPQFIFQYYEKEERGRGNFPDRFSARQFPNYSSELNVNALLLGDSALYLCASSLAPPSGYSTDTQYFGPGTRLTVL.

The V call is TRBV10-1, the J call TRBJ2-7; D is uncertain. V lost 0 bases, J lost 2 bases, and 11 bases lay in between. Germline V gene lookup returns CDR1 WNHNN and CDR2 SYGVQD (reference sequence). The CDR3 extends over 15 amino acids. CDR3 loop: CASSESPRPPYEQYF. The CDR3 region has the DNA TGCGCCAGCAGTGAGTCGCCCCGGCCTCCCTACGAGCAGTACTTC.